This is a list of T cell receptor beta chains from one sample in a study of Graves' ophthalmopathy and Graves' hyperthyroidism. Via MiXCR, TCRdb re-called the multiplex PCR reads, giving one row per CDR3 protein. This table holds around 1.1 million distinct CDR3 sequences, about two fifths found once. Sequencing was carried out using peripheral blood or thyroid tissue (not recorded which). These receptors originate from an adult man with Graves' hyperthyroidism. CDR3s include the opening cysteine and the closing phenylalanine or tryptophan. D genes are given only for firm matches. A clone size is listed for some rows: how often the clone was seen (once, few, many), or a class if it is expanded.

j_gene,abundance,len,d_gene,v_gene,CDR3aa,CDR3nt
TRBJ2-2,-,15,-,TRBV20-1,CSAGDGRYSTGELFF,TGCAGTGCTGGAGATGGCAGGTATTCCACCGGGGAGCTGTTTTTT
TRBJ1-1,once,11,TRBD1,TRBV7-2,CASSSNRGAFF,TGTGCCAGCAGTTCAAACAGGGGTGCTTTCTTT
TRBJ1-3,-,13,-,TRBV12-3/TRBV12-4,CASMIHSGNTIYF,TGTGCCAGCATGATACACTCTGGAAACACCATATATTTT
TRBJ2-5,many,11,-,TRBV2,CASRTLETQYF,TGTGCCAGCAGGACCTTAGAGACCCAGTACTTC
TRBJ1-2,-,12,-,TRBV29-1,CSVEDRFYGYTF,TGCAGCGTTGAAGACAGGTTCTATGGCTACACCTTC
TRBJ1-2,-,16,-,TRBV5-1,CASSHYQGIGLYGNTF,TGCGCCAGCAGCCATTATCAAGGTATTGGATTATATGGCAACACCTTC
TRBJ2-7,-,12,-,TRBV2,CASIGTRYEQYF,TGTGCCAGCATCGGGACAAGGTACGAGCAGTACTTC
TRBJ2-2,many,16,TRBD2,TRBV7-8,CASRLSSGSTTGELFF,TGTGCCAGCAGACTGAGTAGCGGGAGCACCACCGGGGAGCTGTTTTTT
TRBJ1-5,-,14,TRBD1,TRBV28,CASSPGQVSQPQHF,TGTGCCAGCAGTCCGGGACAGGTTAGTCAGCCCCAGCATTTT
TRBJ2-5,many,10,-,TRBV29-1,CSVDSGTQYF,TGCAGCGTTGACTCAGGTACCCAGTACTTC
TRBJ1-6,many,14,-,TRBV2,CASSDGNYNSPLHF,TGTGCCAGCAGCGACGGAAACTATAATTCACCCCTCCACTTT
TRBJ2-7,few,16,-,TRBV7-9,CASSVVGGTAPYEQYF,TGTGCCAGCAGCGTTGTCGGGGGCACCGCCCCCTACGAGCAGTACTTC
TRBJ1-1,-,14,-,TRBV6-2/TRBV6-3,CASKWGTENTEAFF,TGTGCCAGCAAATGGGGAACAGAGAACACTGAAGCTTTCTTT
TRBJ1-3,many,14,-,TRBV5-6,CASSMTGPGNTIYF,TGTGCCAGCAGCATGACAGGCCCAGGAAACACCATATATTTT
TRBJ2-7,many,14,TRBD2,TRBV6-5,CASSLTSGRAEQYF,TGTGCCAGCAGTCTGACTAGCGGGAGGGCCGAGCAGTACTTC
TRBJ1-1,many,14,TRBD1,TRBV20-1,CSARTLRQGVGAFF,TGCAGTGCTAGAACCCTACGACAGGGGGTGGGAGCTTTCTTT
TRBJ1-2,many,15,-,TRBV20-1,CSARGGTESVHGYTF,TGCAGTGCTAGGGGCGGAACCGAATCGGTTCATGGCTACACCTTC
TRBJ2-3,few,13,-,TRBV29-1,CSVLDRSTDTQYF,TGCAGCGTCCTTGACAGAAGCACAGATACGCAGTATTTT
TRBJ2-1,-,15,-,TRBV19,CASSITAEPYNEQFF,TGTGCCAGTAGTATTACAGCCGAACCCTACAATGAGCAGTTCTTC
TRBJ1-5,-,16,-,TRBV4-1,CASSQEAGVSNQPQHF,TGCGCCAGCAGCCAAGAGGCAGGAGTTAGCAATCAGCCCCAGCATTTT
TRBJ1-2,many,14,-,TRBV7-2,CASRTPVSLNGYTF,TGTGCCAGCCGAACCCCTGTTAGCTTAAATGGCTACACCTTC
TRBJ1-2,-,15,TRBD1,TRBV15,CATSRAGTGALAEAF,TGTGCCACCAGCAGAGCCGGGACAGGGGCTCTGGCTGAAGCTTTC
TRBJ2-6,-,15,TRBD1,TRBV7-2,CASSLEAAGGNVLTF,TGTGCCAGCAGCTTAGAGGCGGCAGGGGGCAACGTCCTGACTTTC
TRBJ2-7,many,12,-,TRBV20-1,CSARDSGYEQYF,TGCAGTGCTAGAGACAGCGGGTACGAGCAGTACTTC
TRBJ1-5,many,15,-,TRBV4-3,CASSLTYRGNQPQHF,TGCGCCAGCAGCCTGACCTACCGGGGCAATCAGCCCCAGCATTTT
TRBJ1-2,-,16,TRBD1,TRBV7-9,CASSQVNRDRADGYTF,TGCGCCAGCAGCCAAGTTAACCGGGACAGGGCTGATGGCTACACCTTC
TRBJ2-7,-,15,-,TRBV5-4,CASSLGTAASYEQYF,TGTGCCAGCAGCTTGGGGACCGCCGCCTCCTACGAGCAGTACTTC
TRBJ1-4,many,16,-,TRBV2,CASSEAGWSTNEKLFF,TGTGCCAGCAGTGAAGCAGGGTGGAGTACTAATGAAAAACTGTTTTTT
TRBJ1-5,-,14,TRBD1,TRBV15,CATSSLGQGQPQHF,TGTGCCACCAGCAGTTTGGGACAGGGTCAGCCCCAGCATTTT
TRBJ1-5,many,13,-,TRBV6-2/TRBV6-3,CASSSTPDQPQHF,TGTGCCAGCAGTTCAACCCCCGATCAGCCCCAGCATTTT
TRBJ2-5,once,14,-,TRBV7-2,CASSLAIPVETQYF,TGTGCCAGCAGCTTAGCCATTCCCGTGGAGACCCAGTACTTC
TRBJ2-7,-,13,-,TRBV20-1,CSASGASSYEQYF,TGCAGTGCTAGCGGGGCTTCCTCCTACGAGCAGTACTTC
TRBJ2-7,few,14,-,TRBV10-3,CASSYSRGYDEQYF,TGTGCCAGCAGTTACTCTAGGGGGTACGACGAGCAGTACTTC
TRBJ2-5,many,14,-,TRBV10-2,CASSVFGGPETQYF,TGCGCCAGCAGTGTTTTCGGGGGCCCAGAGACCCAGTACTTC
TRBJ1-4,-,13,-,TRBV13,CASSLVDGEKLFF,TGTGCCAGCAGCTTAGTCGACGGGGAAAAACTGTTTTTT
TRBJ1-2,many,15,-,TRBV10-2,CASSEKSRGGYGYTF,TGCGCCAGCAGTGAGAAGTCCAGGGGAGGGTATGGCTACACCTTC
TRBJ2-5,many,16,TRBD2,TRBV7-2,CASSLSLAGSGETQYF,TGTGCCAGCAGCTTATCCCTAGCGGGATCGGGGGAGACCCAGTACTTC
TRBJ2-7,-,12,TRBD1,TRBV20-1,CSVKQGPYEQYF,TGCAGTGTTAAACAGGGGCCCTACGAGCAGTACTTC
TRBJ1-5,-,15,-,TRBV9,CASSLFSRGNQPQHF,TGTGCCAGCAGTTTATTTTCCAGGGGCAATCAGCCCCAGCATTTT
TRBJ2-6,-,16,TRBD2,TRBV10-3,CAISDLAGAGANVLTF,TGTGCCATCAGTGATCTAGCGGGGGCGGGGGCCAACGTCCTGACTTTC
TRBJ2-5,-,11,-,TRBV20-1,CSAMTLETQYF,TGCAGTGCTATGACCCTAGAGACCCAGTACTTC